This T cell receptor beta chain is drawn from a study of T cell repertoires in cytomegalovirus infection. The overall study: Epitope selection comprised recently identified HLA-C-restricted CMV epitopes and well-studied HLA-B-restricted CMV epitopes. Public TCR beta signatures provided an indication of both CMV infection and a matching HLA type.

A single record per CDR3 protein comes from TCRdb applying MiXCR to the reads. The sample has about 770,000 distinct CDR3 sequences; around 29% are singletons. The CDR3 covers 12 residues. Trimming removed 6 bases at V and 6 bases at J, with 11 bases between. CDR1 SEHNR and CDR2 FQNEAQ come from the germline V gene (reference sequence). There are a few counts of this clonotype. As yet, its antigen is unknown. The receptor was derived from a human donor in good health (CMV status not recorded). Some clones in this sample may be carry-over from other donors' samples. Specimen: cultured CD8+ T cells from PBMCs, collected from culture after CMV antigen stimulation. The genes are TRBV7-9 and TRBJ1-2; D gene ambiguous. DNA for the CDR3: TGTGCCAGCAGGCCGCCCCAGGATGGCTACACCTTC. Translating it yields CASRPPQDGYTF.